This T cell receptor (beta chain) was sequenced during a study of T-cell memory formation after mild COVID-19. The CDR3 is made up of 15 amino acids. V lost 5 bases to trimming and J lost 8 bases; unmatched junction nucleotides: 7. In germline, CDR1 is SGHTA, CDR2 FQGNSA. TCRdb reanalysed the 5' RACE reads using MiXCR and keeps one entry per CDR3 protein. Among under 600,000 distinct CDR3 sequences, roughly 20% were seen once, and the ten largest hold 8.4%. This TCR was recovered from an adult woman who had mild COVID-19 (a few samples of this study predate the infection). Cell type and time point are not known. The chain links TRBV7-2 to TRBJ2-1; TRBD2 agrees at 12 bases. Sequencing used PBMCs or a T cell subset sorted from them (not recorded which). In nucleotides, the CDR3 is TGTGCCAGCAGCACCGGACTAGCGGGATTCGATGAGCAGTTCTTC. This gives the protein CASSTGLAGFDEQFF.